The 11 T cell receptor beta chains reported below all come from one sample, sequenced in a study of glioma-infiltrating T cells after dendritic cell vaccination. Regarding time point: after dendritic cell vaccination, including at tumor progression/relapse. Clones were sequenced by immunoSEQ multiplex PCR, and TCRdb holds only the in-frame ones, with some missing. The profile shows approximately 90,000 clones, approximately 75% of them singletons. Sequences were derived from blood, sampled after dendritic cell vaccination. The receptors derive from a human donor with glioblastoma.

CDR3 DNA sequence: TGTGCCAGCAGGATACAGGGGTCTTACAATGAGCAGTTCTTC. It is translated as CASRIQGSYNEQFF. This sequence joins TRBV6-1 and TRBJ2-1; 7 bases are a match to TRBD1. The germline V gene encodes CDR1 MNHNS and CDR2 SASEGT. The CDR3 loop spans 14 amino acids. With V trimmed by 6 bases and J by 4 bases, 6 bases remained unmatched.

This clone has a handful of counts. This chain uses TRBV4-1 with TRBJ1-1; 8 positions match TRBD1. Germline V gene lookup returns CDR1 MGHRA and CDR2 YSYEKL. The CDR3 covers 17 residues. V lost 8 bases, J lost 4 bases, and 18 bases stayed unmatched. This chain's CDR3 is CASLPGQGSLMFTEAFF. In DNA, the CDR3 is TGCGCCAGCCTCCCCGGACAGGGTTCGTTGATGTTCACTGAAGCTTTCTTT.

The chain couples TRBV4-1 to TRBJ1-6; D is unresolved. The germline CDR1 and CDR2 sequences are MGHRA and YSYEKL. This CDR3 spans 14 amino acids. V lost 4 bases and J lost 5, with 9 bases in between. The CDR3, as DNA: TGCGCCAGCAGCCGATTACAGAATAATTCACCCCTCCACTTT. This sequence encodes CASSRLQNNSPLHF.

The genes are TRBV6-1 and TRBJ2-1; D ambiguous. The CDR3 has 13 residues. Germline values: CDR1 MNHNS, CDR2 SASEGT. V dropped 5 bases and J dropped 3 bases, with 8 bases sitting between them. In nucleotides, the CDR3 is TGTGCCAGCAGTAATACTTTCTACAATGAGCAGTTCTTC. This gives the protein CASSNTFYNEQFF.

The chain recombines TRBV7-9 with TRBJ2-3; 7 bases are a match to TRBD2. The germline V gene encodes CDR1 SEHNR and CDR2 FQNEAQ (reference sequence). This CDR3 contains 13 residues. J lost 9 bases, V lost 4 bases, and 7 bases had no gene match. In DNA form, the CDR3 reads TGTGCCAGCAGCTCCGAGGCCGGGGGGACGCAGTATTTT. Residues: CASSSEAGGTQYF.

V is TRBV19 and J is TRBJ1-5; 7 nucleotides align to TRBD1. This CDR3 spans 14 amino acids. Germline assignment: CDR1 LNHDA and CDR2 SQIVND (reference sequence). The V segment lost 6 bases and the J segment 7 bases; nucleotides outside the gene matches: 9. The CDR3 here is CASRLGQRLQPQHF. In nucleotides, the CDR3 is TGTGCCAGTAGGCTGGGACAGCGGCTCCAGCCCCAGCATTTT.

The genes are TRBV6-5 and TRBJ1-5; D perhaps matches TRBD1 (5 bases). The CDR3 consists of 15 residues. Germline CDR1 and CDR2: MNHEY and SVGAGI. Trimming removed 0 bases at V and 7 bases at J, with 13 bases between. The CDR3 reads CASSYSTPGRQPQHF. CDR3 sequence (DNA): TGTGCCAGCAGTTACTCGACTCCAGGGCGGCAGCCCCAGCATTTT.

The CDR3 DNA reads TGTGCCAGCAGCGGTTTAGGACAGGGCCATGGCTACACCTTC. It is translated as CASSGLGQGHGYTF. The chain joins TRBV7-2 to TRBJ1-2, with 8 bases lining up with TRBD1. The CDR3 totals 14 residues. In germline, CDR1 is SGHTA, CDR2 FQGNSA. V was pared by 5 bases and J by 6 bases, with 8 bases of the junction left unmatched.

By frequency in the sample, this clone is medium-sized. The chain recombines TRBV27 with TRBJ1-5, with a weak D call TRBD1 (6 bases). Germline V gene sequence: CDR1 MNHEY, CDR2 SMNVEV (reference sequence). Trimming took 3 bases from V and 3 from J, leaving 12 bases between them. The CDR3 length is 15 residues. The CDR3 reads CASSLGQGYNQPQHF. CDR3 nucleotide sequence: TGTGCCAGCAGTTTGGGCCAGGGGTACAATCAGCCCCAGCATTTT.

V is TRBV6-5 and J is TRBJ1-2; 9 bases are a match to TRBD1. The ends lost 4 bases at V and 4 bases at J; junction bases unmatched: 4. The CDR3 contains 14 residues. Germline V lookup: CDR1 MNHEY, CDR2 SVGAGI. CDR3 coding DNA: TGTGCCAGCAGTTTCGGACAGGGGAGCTATGGCTACACCTTC. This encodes CASSFGQGSYGYTF.

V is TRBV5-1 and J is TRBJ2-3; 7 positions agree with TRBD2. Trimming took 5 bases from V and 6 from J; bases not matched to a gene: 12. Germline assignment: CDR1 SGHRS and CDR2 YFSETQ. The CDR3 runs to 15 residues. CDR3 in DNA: TGCGCCAGCAGATATTCTACCGGGACTACTGATACGCAGTATTTT. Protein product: CASRYSTGTTDTQYF. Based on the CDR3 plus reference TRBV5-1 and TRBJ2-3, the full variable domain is KAGVTQTPRYLIKTRGQQVTLSCSPISGHRSVSWYQQTPGQGLQFLFEYFSETQRNKGNFPGRFSGRQFSNSRSEMNVSTLELGDSALYLCASRYSTGTTDTQYFGPGTRLTVL.